Below are 26 T cell receptor beta chains sequenced from a single sample in a study of CD8+ T cells in alopecia areata. Following extraction, RNA underwent reverse transcription to cDNA, which served as the sequencing template. The method was immunoSEQ multiplex PCR; TCRdb's version includes in-frame clones alone and lacks a portion of them. In the table there are about 97,000 clones, more than 35% of which are singletons. The sequenced material came from CD4+ T cells sorted from blood. All receptors derive from a human donor with alopecia areata.

This chain joins TRBV15 and TRBJ2-3; D remains ambiguous. CDR1 LNHNV and CDR2 YYDKDF come from the germline V gene (reference sequence). This CDR3 has 12 residues. V was pared by 0 bases and J by 6 bases, with 4 bases between. CDR3: CATSRDSDTQYF. The CDR3 nucleotides are TGTGCCACCAGCAGAGATTCGGATACGCAGTATTTT.

This clone has only a few counts. The V call is TRBV7-8, the J call TRBJ1-1; D call uncertain. Germline V lookup: CDR1 SGHVS, CDR2 FQNEAQ. The CDR3 extends over 14 amino acids. V gave up 0 bases and J gave up 6 bases, with 11 bases separating them. The CDR3 here is CASSLATRGAEAFF. CDR3 bases: TGTGCCAGCAGCTTAGCAACGCGCGGGGCTGAAGCTTTCTTT.

V usage is TRBV5-1 and J usage is TRBJ2-7, with 10 positions matching TRBD1. V shed 4 bases, J shed 3 bases, and the junction held 7 bases outside the gene matches. Germline CDR1 SGHRS, CDR2 YFSETQ. The CDR3 spans 15 residues. CDR3 sequence: CASSNRDRGNYEQYF. The CDR3 DNA reads as TGCGCCAGCAGCAACCGGGACAGGGGAAACTACGAGCAGTACTTC. Drawing the rest from reference TRBV5-1 and TRBJ2-7, the complete variable domain is KAGVTQTPRYLIKTRGQQVTLSCSPISGHRSVSWYQQTPGQGLQFLFEYFSETQRNKGNFPGRFSGRQFSNSRSEMNVSTLELGDSALYLCASSNRDRGNYEQYFGPGTRLTVT.

This clone has only a few counts. The chain uses TRBV28 and TRBJ1-5; D is unresolved. The CDR3 sequence is 12 residues long. CDR1 and CDR2 (germline): MDHEN, SYDVKM. V was trimmed by 2 bases and J by 9 bases, leaving 8 bases between them. The CDR3 sequence: CASSLAQGPQHF. In DNA, the CDR3 is TGTGCCAGCAGTTTAGCCCAAGGGCCCCAGCATTTT.

The chain recombines TRBV19 with TRBJ2-1; TRBD1 aligns across 8 bases. The CDR3 runs 17 residues. Trimming at V came to 4 bases and at J to 4 bases, leaving 12 bases not matched to a gene. CDR1 LNHDA and CDR2 SQIVND come from the germline V gene (reference sequence). CDR3 region: CASSTSRGQEFYNEQFF. In DNA form, the CDR3 reads TGTGCCAGTAGTACAAGTAGGGGACAGGAGTTTTACAATGAGCAGTTCTTC.

This chain links TRBV5-4 with TRBJ2-7; 8 nucleotides align to TRBD2. The CDR3 runs 16 residues. Losses at the gene ends were 1 base for V and 7 bases for J; bases not matched to a gene: 13. Germline V CDR1 and CDR2: SGHNT, YYREEE (reference sequence). The CDR3 loop is CASSLPRLAGTREQYF. The CDR3 region has the DNA TGTGCCAGCAGCTTGCCCCGTTTAGCGGGGACTCGGGAGCAGTACTTC. Full variable domain (missing parts from reference TRBV5-4 and TRBJ2-7): ETGVTQSPTHLIKTRGQQVTLRCSSQSGHNTVSWYQQALGQGPQFIFQYYREEENGRGNFPPRFSGLQFPNYSSELNVNALELDDSALYLCASSLPRLAGTREQYFGPGTRLTVT.

This clone was recorded a few times. The CDR3 nucleotides are TGTGCCAGCAGCTTAGAGGGACAGGGGGCAGGGGAGCAGTACTTC. Translation: CASSLEGQGAGEQYF. This rearrangement joins TRBV7-2 to TRBJ2-7; TRBD1 aligns across 12 bases. Trimming cost V 1 base and J 7 bases; bases outside gene matches: 5. This CDR3 is 15 amino acids long. CDR1 is SGHTA, CDR2 FQGNSA, per germline.

This clone occurred a few times. This chain's CDR3 is CASSNSRRRGGSNQPQHF. CDR3 bases: TGTGCCAGTAGCAACTCCCGGCGCAGGGGGGGGAGCAATCAGCCCCAGCATTTT. This chain links TRBV19 with TRBJ1-5; 7 bases are a match to TRBD1. V gave up 6 bases and J gave up 1 base; unmatched junction bases: 15. Per the germline V gene, CDR1 is LNHDA and CDR2 is SQIVND (reference sequence). This CDR3 has 18 amino acids.

This clone was observed once. This chain links TRBV2 with TRBJ2-5; no definite D call. The V end lost 3 bases, the J end lost 3 bases, and 11 bases lay between the germline ends. The CDR3 runs to 14 residues. In germline, CDR1 is SNHLY, CDR2 FYNNEI. The CDR3 coding sequence is TGTGCCAGCAGTGATGACACATACGAAGAGACCCAGTACTTC. This sequence encodes CASSDDTYEETQYF.

The chain joins TRBV2 to TRBJ2-6; no clear D. Deletions cut 6 bases from V and 8 bases from J, with 14 bases between. This CDR3 has 14 amino acids. Germline values: CDR1 SNHLY, CDR2 FYNNEI. CDR3 amino acids: CASRSFVSSNVLTF. The CDR3, as DNA: TGTGCCAGCAGATCTTTCGTGTCTTCCAACGTCCTGACTTTC. Using reference TRBV2 and TRBJ2-6 for the parts outside the CDR3, the full variable domain is EPEVTQTPSHQVTQMGQEVILRCVPISNHLYFYWYRQILGQKVEFLVSFYNNEISEKSEIFDDQFSVERPDGSNFTLKIRSTKLEDSAMYFCASRSFVSSNVLTFGAGSRLTVL.

The chain uses TRBV29-1 and TRBJ1-1; unclear D gene. The CDR3 covers 10 residues. The germline CDR1 and CDR2 sequences are SQVTM and ANQGSEA. The V end lost 7 bases, the J end lost 5 bases, and 8 bases lay between the germline ends. CDR3 in DNA: TGCAGCGCTGCGAGTACTGAAGCTTTCTTT. Protein product: CSAASTEAFF.

The V and J genes are TRBV7-2 and TRBJ2-1, with D unclear. This CDR3 region has 15 residues. Germline V gene lookup returns CDR1 SGHTA and CDR2 FQGNSA. V lost 6 bases to trimming and J lost 0 bases, with 12 bases between them. CDR3 protein: CASRARRDSYNEQFF. The CDR3 DNA reads TGTGCCAGCAGAGCTCGGCGTGACTCCTACAATGAGCAGTTCTTC.

The rearrangement links TRBV29-1 to TRBJ2-3, with D possibly being TRBD1 (5 bases). Germline V gene lookup returns CDR1 SQVTM and CDR2 ANQGSEA. The V end was cut by 0 bases, the J end by 6 bases, with 7 bases between. The CDR3 spans 12 residues. CDR3: CSVEEQADTQYF. In nucleotides, the CDR3 is TGCAGCGTTGAAGAACAGGCCGATACGCAGTATTTT.

This clone was detected only a few times. CDR3 residues: CASSPRGRQEKLFF. The DNA for the CDR3 is TGCGCCAGCAGCCCTAGGGGGCGTCAAGAAAAACTGTTTTTT. The chain couples TRBV5-1 to TRBJ1-4; 7 bases fit TRBD1. The CDR3 covers 14 residues. V was pared by 4 bases and J by 8 bases, with 8 bases of the junction left unmatched. In germline, CDR1 is SGHRS, CDR2 YFSETQ.

The rearrangement links TRBV18 to TRBJ1-5, with no clear D. The CDR3 length is 12 residues. V lost 6 bases to trimming and J lost 0 bases, with 3 bases between them. Germline V gives CDR1 KGHSH, CDR2 LQKENI. The CDR3 loop is CASSPSNQPQHF. DNA of the CDR3: TGTGCCAGCTCCCCTAGCAATCAGCCCCAGCATTTT.

This clone was found a few times. The genes are TRBV7-6 and TRBJ2-7; D not certain. The V and J ends lost 0 bases and 10 bases respectively, with 13 bases between them. The CDR3 is made up of 13 amino acids. Germline assignment: CDR1 SGHVS and CDR2 FNYEAQ. CDR3 coding DNA: TGTGCCAGCAGCTTAGCGGGCAGCCCCTACCAGTACTTC. Protein sequence: CASSLAGSPYQYF.

V and J are TRBV27 and TRBJ2-7; 10 nucleotides align to TRBD1. CDR3 length equals 14 residues. V shed 5 bases and J 4 bases; nucleotides not matched to a gene: 5. Germline V lookup: CDR1 MNHEY, CDR2 SMNVEV (reference sequence). The CDR3 DNA sequence: TGTGCCAGCAGTGCCCGGGACAGGGGATACGAGCAGTACTTC. This sequence encodes CASSARDRGYEQYF.

The V call is TRBV28, the J call TRBJ2-3; TRBD2 agrees at 10 bases. CDR3 length: 15 residues. Trimming at V came to 6 bases and at J to 5 bases, leaving 8 bases not matched to a gene. Germline assignment: CDR1 MDHEN and CDR2 SYDVKM. CDR3 protein: CASSRTSGAVDTQYF. CDR3 nucleotide sequence: TGTGCCAGCAGCCGTACTAGCGGGGCTGTAGATACGCAGTATTTT.

V gene TRBV28 combines with J gene TRBJ2-5; D is unresolved. The V gene's germline CDR1 is MDHEN and CDR2 SYDVKM. CDR3 size: 15 residues. V lost 4 bases and J 2 bases, leaving 14 bases between the germline ends. The DNA for the CDR3 is TGTGCCAGCAGTTCCCACCAGGTTTTGCAAGAGACCCAGTACTTC. Encoded protein: CASSSHQVLQETQYF.

This clone was found a few times. V usage is TRBV7-2 and J usage is TRBJ2-5, with 10 bases fitting TRBD2. This CDR3 contains 15 residues. V lost 5 bases and J lost 6; bases outside the gene matches: 9. Germline V lookup: CDR1 SGHTA, CDR2 FQGNSA. CDR3 bases: TGTGCCAGCAGCCCCAGCGGGGGGGCCATGAAGACCCAGTACTTC. It specifies CASSPSGGAMKTQYF.

This clone showed up just a few times. The chain links TRBV14 to TRBJ2-1, with D perhaps matching TRBD2 (5 bases). CDR1 and CDR2 (germline): SGHDN, FVKESK. The V and J ends lost 4 bases and 10 bases respectively, with 14 bases between them. The CDR3 is 13 residues long. As DNA, the CDR3 is TGTGCCAGCAGCCTCAGCGGCCCACACGAGCAGTTCTTC. As protein: CASSLSGPHEQFF.

V usage is TRBV29-1 and J usage is TRBJ2-5; 7 bases are shared with TRBD1. The DNA end lines up better with TRBJ2-7; the J call may be wrong. This CDR3 comprises 11 residues. The germline CDR1 and CDR2 sequences are SQVTM and ANQGSEA. The DNA of the CDR3 is TGCAGCGTCTTACAGGGGTACGAGCAGTACTTC. Its translation: CSVLQGYEQYF.

V usage is TRBV5-1 and J usage is TRBJ2-5; tentative D call: TRBD2 (6 bases). The CDR3 is 16 residues long. Trimming shortened V by 0 bases and J by 5 bases, and 17 bases separated the two germline ends. Germline-derived CDR1 and CDR2 are SGHRS and YFSETQ. In DNA form, the CDR3 reads TGCGCCAGCAGCTTGGCCCCAGGAGGGGTCTTGGAGACCCAGTACTTC. Its protein is CASSLAPGGVLETQYF.

V and J are TRBV25-1 and TRBJ1-1; D is uncertain. V dropped 3 bases and J dropped 2 bases, with 10 bases sitting between them. Germline V gene data show CDR1 as MGHDK and CDR2 as SYGVNS. The CDR3 has 14 amino acids. CDR3 in amino acids: CASSDGSANTEAFF. CDR3 bases: TGTGCCAGCAGTGACGGGAGCGCCAACACTGAAGCTTTCTTT.

The genes are TRBV29-1 and TRBJ1-1; tentative D call: TRBD1 (6 bases). Trimming removed 4 bases at V and 5 bases at J, with 17 bases between. From germline, CDR1 is SQVTM and CDR2 ANQGSEA. The CDR3 sequence is 14 residues long. The CDR3 DNA follows: TGCAGCGTTGGATTTGGGGGCTATGAGACTGAAGCTTTCTTT. As protein: CSVGFGGYETEAFF.

The J gene is TRBJ2-3, the V gene TRBV30; 11 bases map to TRBD2. The germline gives CDR1 GTSNPN, CDR2 SVGIG (reference sequence). The CDR3 runs to 16 residues. V was pared by 4 bases and J by 2 bases, with 8 bases of the junction left unmatched. The CDR3 nucleotides read TGTGCCTGGACTAGCGGGGGGCCGAGCACCACAGATACGCAGTATTTT. Protein sequence: CAWTSGGPSTTDTQYF.